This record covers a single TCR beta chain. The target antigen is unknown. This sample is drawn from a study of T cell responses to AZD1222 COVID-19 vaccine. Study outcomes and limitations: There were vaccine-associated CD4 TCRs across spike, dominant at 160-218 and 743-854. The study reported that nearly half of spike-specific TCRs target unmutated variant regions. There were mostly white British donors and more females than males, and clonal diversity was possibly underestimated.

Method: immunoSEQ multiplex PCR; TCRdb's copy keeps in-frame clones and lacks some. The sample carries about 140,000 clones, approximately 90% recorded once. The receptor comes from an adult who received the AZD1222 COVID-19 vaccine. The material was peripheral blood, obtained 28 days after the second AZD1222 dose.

CDR3 nucleotides: TGTGCCAGCAGTTTAAACCGGGACAGGGGTTTTTATAGCAATCAGCCCCAGCATTTT. Translated, it gives CASSLNRDRGFYSNQPQHF. The chain joins TRBV6-2 or TRBV6-3 to TRBJ1-5; 10 bases fit TRBD1. From germline, CDR1 is MNHEY and CDR2 SVGEGT. V was pared by 4 bases and J by 0 bases, with 12 bases of the junction left unmatched. The CDR3 contains 19 residues.